This TCR beta chain derives from a study of T-cell reconstitution after alpha-beta-depleted transplantation in children. The study's findings and limits: T-cell counts and diversity were attributed mostly to newly produced T cells one year after transplant.

This CDR3 contains 16 residues. Germline CDR1 and CDR2: KGHSH and LQKENI. V gave up 4 bases and J gave up 2 bases; unmatched junction bases: 6. A TCRbeta library incorporating unique molecular identifiers was prepared. TCRdb re-analysed the PCR reads in MiXCR, keeping a single row per CDR3 protein. The data contain roughly 110,000 distinct CDR3 sequences, 10% of them seen just once; the ten biggest clones take up under 35%. A few counts support this clonotype. The antigen is undetermined. The J gene is TRBJ2-5, the V gene TRBV18, with TRBD2 matching over 11 bases. Sequenced here: PBMCs, sampled before TCRalphabeta/CD19-depleted stem cell transplant. The origin of this receptor is a boy younger than 10 with acute lymphoblastic leukemia, due to receive a stem cell transplant. The CDR3 DNA reads as TGTGCCAGCTCACGACCGGGACTAGCGGAACAAGAGACCCAGTACTTC. Its translation is CASSRPGLAEQETQYF.